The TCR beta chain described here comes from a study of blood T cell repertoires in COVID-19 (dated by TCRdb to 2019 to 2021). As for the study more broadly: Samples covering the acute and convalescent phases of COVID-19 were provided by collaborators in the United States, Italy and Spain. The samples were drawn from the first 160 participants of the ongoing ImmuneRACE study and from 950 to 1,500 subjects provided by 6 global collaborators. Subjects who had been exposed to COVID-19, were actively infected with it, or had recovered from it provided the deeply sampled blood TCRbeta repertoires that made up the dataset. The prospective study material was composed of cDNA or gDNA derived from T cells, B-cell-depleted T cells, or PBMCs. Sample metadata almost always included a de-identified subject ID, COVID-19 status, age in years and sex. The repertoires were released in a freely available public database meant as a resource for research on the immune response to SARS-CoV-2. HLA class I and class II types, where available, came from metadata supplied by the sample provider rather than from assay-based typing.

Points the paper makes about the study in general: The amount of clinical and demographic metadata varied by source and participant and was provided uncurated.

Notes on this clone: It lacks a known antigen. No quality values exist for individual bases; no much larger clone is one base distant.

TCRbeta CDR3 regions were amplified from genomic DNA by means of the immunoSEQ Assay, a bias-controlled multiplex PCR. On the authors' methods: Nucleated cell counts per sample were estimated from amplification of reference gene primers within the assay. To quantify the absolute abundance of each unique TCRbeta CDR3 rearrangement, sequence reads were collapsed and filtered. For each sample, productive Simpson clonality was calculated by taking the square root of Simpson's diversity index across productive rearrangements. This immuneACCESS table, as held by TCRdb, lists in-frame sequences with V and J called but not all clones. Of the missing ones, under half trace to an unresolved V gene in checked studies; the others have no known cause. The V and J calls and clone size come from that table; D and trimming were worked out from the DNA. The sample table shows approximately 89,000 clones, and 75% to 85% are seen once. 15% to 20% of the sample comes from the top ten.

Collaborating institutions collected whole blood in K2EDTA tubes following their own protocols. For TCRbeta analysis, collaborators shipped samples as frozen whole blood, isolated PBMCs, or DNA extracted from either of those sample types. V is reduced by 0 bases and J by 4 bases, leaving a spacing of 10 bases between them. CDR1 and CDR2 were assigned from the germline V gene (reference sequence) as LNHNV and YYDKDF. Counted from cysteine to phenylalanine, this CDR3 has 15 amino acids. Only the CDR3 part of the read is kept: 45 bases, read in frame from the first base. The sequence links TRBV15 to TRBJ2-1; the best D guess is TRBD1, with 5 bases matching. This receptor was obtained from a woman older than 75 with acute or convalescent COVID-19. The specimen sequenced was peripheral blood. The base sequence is TGTGCCACCAGCAGAGATGGTAACAGGTACAATGAGCAGTTCTTC. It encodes CATSRDGNRYNEQFF.